This TCR beta chain derives from a study of metastatic and nonmetastatic thyroid tumors. Whole-study context: The comparison covered peripheral blood and tumor or nodule tissue in malignant and benign thyroid patients.

Overall study findings and caveats: The reported finding was significantly higher TCR beta diversity in malignant thyroid tumors relative to benign nodules, in blood and tumor.

This clone was counted ten times or more. Its antigen is unidentified. Thyroid surgery took place with no prior treatment in any patient. Trimming cost V 5 bases and J 0 bases; bases outside gene matches: 1. CDR3 length equals 14 residues. With MiXCR, TCRdb called clones anew from the PCR reads. The sample yields tens of thousands of clones, 10% to 15% seen once. The receptor's source is a female donor with papillary thyroid cancer or a benign thyroid nodule (not recorded which). Some clones in this sample may be carry-over from other donors' samples. Input material: blood. This chain joins TRBV12-3 or TRBV12-4 and TRBJ2-3; 8 bases map to TRBD2. The chain's CDR3 is CASSKRGSTDTQYF. The CDR3 nucleotides are TGTGCCAGCAGTAAGCGGGGGAGCACAGATACGCAGTATTTT.